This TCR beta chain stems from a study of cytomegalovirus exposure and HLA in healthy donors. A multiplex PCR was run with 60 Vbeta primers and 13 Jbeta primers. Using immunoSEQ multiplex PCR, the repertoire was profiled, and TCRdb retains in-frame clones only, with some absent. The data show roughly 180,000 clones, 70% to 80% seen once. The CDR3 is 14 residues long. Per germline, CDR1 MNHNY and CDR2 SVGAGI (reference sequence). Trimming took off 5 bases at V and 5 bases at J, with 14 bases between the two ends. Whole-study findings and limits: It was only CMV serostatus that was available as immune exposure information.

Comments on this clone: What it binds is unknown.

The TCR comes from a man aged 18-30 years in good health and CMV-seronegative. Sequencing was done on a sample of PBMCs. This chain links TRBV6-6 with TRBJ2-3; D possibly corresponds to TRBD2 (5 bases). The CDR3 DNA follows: TGTGCCAGCAGTCGCCGGGGAACCGAAGATACGCAGTATTTT. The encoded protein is CASSRRGTEDTQYF.